This TCR beta chain derives from a study of blood T cell repertoires in COVID-19. The CDR3 loop spans 12 amino acids. V was trimmed by 2 bases and J by 11 bases, leaving 12 bases between them. Germline V gene data show CDR1 as LNHNV and CDR2 as YYDKDF (reference sequence). The study drew participants aged roughly 18 to 89 years from fewer than 30 US areas. Clinical history as reported by participants underpinned cohort assignment. Per the study methods: Reference gene primer amplification gave nucleated cell count estimates. The table came from immunoSEQ multiplex PCR; TCRdb's copy has only in-frame clones and leaves some out. V, J and clone size derive from that table, while D and trimming were established from the DNA sequence. There are fewer than 350,000 clones in the sample; 80% to 90% occur only once, and roughly 2% lies in the top ten.

Sequencing was done on a sample of PBMCs or T cells enriched from blood (not recorded which). V and J are TRBV15 and TRBJ1-1, with unresolved D. The clonotype comes from a man younger than 40 who had recovered from COVID-19. CDR3 residues: CATSRPPGLAFF. CDR3 in DNA: TGTGCCACCAGCAGACCCCCAGGTTTGGCTTTCTTT.